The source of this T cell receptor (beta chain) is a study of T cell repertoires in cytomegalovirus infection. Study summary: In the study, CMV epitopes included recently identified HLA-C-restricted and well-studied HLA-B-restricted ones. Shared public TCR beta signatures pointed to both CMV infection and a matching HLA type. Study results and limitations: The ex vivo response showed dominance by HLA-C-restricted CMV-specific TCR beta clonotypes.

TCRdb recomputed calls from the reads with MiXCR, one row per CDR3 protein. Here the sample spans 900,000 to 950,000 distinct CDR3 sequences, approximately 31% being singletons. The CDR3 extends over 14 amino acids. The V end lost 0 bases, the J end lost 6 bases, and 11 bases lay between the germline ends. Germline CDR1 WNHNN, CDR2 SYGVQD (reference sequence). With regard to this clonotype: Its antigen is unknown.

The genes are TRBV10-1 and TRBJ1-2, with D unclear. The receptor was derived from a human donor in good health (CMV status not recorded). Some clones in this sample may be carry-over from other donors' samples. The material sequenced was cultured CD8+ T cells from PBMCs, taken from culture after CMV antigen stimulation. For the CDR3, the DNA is TGCGCCAGCAGTGAGTCTCTAGGCGGGGATGGCTACACCTTC. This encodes CASSESLGGDGYTF.